This T cell receptor (beta chain) was captured in a study of early T cells in non-severe SARS-CoV-2 infection. Trimming took 5 bases from V and 7 from J, leaving 21 bases between them. The CDR3 is 16 amino acids. Germline values: CDR1 SGHVS, CDR2 FQNEAQ. TCRdb redid the calling of the 5' RACE reads with MiXCR, one entry per CDR3 protein. This sample has tens of thousands of distinct CDR3 sequences, with around 8.4% found just once. This clonotype was detected ten times or more. This clonotype was obtained from an adult who was a healthcare worker with PCR-confirmed SARS-CoV-2 infection or an uninfected control (not recorded which). This chain joins TRBV7-8 and TRBJ1-3; possible D gene TRBD1, 5 bases. The sequencing input was whole blood. CDR3 in amino acids: CASSEDFGSGSNTIYF. The CDR3 bases are TGTGCCAGCAGCGAGGATTTTGGGTCAGGGAGTAACACCATATATTTT.